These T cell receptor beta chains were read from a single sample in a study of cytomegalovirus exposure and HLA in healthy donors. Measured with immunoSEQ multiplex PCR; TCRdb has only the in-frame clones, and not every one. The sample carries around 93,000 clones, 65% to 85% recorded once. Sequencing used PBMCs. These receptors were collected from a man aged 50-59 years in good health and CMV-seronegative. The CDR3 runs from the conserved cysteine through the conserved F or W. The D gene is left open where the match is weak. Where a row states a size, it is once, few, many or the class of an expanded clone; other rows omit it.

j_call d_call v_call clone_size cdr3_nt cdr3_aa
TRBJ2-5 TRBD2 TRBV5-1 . TGCGCCAGCAGCCCTGGACTAGCGGGAGGGCCAGCGGAGACCCAGTACTTC CASSPGLAGGPAETQYF
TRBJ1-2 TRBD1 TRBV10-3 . TGTGCCATCACTCAGACAGGGGGCAGCTATGGCTACACCTTC CAITQTGGSYGYTF
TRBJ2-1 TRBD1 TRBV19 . TGTGCCAGTAGTCCAAGGGACAGAAGCTCCTACAATGAGCAGTTCTTC CASSPRDRSSYNEQFF
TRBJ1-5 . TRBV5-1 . TGCGCCAGCAGCTTGGGACGGGAGAATCAGCCCCAGCATTTT CASSLGRENQPQHF
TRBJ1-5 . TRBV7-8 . TGTGCCAGCACCTCTTTCGGGTACACTAGCAATCAGCCCCAGCATTTT CASTSFGYTSNQPQHF
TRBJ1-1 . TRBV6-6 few TGTGCCAGCAGTTACCCGAGGGGGAACTTGAACACTGAAGCTTTCTTT CASSYPRGNLNTEAFF
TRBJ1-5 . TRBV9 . TGTGCCAGCAGTTTGACTCCCGGGGGCAATCAGCCCCAGCATTTT CASSLTPGGNQPQHF
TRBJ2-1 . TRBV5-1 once TGCGCCAGCAGCTTTCGGGTATCCTCCTACAATGAGCAGTTCTTC CASSFRVSSYNEQFF
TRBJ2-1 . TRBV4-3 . TGCGCCAGCAGCCAAGACTCTCGGCAGTTCTTC CASSQDSRQFF
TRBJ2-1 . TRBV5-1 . TGCGCCAGCGTCTTTGGCGGGACGGCCGACAATGAGCAGTTCTTC CASVFGGTADNEQFF
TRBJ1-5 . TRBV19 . TGTGCCAGTAGTCCCGGCGGTGGAAATCAGCCCCAGCATTTT CASSPGGGNQPQHF
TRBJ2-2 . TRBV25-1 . TGTGCCAGCAGTGCACAGGAGTCCCACACCGGGGAGCTGTTTTTT CASSAQESHTGELFF